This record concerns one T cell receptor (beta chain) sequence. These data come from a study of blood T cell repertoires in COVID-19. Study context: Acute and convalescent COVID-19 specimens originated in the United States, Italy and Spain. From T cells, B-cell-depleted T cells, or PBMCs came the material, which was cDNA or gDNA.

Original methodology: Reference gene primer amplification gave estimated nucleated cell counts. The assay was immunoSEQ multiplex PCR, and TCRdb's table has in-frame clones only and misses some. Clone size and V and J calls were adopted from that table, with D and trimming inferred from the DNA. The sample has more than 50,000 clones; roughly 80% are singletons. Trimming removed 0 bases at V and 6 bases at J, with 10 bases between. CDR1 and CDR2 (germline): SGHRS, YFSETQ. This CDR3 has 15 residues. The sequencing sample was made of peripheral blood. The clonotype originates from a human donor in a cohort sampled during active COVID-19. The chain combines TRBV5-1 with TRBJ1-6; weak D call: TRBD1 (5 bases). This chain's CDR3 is CASSLDAGVNSPLHF. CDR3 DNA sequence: TGCGCCAGCAGCTTGGATGCGGGGGTTAATTCACCCCTCCACTTT.